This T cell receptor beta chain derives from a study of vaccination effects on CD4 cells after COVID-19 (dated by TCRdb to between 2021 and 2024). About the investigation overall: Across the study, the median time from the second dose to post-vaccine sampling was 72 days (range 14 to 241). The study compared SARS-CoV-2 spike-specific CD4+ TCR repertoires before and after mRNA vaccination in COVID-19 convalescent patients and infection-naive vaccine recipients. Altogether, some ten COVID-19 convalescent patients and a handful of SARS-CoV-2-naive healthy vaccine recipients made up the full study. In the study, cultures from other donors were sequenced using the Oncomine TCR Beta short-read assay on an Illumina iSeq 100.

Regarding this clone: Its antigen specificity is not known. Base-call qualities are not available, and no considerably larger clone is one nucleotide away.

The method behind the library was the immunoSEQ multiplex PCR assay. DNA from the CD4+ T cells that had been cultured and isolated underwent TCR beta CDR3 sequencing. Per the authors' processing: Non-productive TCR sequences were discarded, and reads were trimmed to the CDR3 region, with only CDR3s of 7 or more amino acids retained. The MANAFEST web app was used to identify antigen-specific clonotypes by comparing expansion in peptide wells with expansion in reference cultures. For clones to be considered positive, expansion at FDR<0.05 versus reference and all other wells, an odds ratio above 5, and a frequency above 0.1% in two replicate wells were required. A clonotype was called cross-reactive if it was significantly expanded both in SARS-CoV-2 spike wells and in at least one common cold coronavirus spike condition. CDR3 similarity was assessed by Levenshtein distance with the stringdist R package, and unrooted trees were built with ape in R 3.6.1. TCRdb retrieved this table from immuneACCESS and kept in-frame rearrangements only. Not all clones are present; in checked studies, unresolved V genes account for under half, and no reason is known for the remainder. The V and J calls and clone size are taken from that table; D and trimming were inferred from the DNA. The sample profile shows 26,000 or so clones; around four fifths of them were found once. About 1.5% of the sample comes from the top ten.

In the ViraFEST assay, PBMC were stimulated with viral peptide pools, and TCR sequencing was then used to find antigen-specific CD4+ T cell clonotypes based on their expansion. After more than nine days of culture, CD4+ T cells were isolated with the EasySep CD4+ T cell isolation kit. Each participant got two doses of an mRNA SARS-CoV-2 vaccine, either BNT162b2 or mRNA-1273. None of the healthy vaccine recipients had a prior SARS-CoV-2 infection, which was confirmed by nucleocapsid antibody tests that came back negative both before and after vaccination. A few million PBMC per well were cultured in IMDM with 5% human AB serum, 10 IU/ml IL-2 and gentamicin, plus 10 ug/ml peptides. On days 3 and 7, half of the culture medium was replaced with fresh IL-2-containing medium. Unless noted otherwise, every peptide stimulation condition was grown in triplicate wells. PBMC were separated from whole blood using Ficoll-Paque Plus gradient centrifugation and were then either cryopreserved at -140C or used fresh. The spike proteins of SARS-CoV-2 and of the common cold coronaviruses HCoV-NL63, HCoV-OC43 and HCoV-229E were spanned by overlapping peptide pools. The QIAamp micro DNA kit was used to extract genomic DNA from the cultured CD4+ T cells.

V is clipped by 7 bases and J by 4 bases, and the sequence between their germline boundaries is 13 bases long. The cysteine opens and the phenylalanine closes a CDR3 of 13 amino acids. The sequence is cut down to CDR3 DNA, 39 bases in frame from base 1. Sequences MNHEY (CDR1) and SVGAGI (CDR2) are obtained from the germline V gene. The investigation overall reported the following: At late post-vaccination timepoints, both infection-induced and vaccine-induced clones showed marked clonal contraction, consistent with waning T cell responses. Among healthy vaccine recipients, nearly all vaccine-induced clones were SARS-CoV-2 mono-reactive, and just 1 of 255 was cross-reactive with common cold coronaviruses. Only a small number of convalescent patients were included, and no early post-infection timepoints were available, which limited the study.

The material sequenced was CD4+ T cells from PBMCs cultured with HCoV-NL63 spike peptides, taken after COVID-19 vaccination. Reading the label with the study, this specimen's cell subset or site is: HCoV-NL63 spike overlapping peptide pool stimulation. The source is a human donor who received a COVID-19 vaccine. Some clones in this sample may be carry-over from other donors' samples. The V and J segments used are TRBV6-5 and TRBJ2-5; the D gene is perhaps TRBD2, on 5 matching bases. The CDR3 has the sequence CASTERGSETQYF. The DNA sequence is TGTGCCAGCACCGAGCGAGGGTCAGAGACCCAGTACTTC.